Each of the 2 T cell receptor beta chains below was sequenced from the same sample in a study of molecular identifiers for immune sequencing clone quantification. TCRdb re-analysed the PCR reads in MiXCR, keeping a single row per CDR3 protein. The repertoire includes approximately 54,000 distinct CDR3 sequences, approximately 25% of them detected once, and 1.5% to 2% sits in the top ten. Sequences were obtained from naive CD8+ T cells from blood, with Jurkat cell RNA spiked in. Subset specified: FACS-sorted CD8+CD4-CCR7+CD45RA+ naive T cells. The receptors were sampled from a human donor in good health. Some libraries in this study had Jurkat cell RNA spiked in.

J is TRBJ2-5 and V is TRBV2; tentative D call: TRBD1 (6 bases). The germline CDR1 and CDR2 sequences are SNHLY and FYNNEI. With 6 bases removed from V and 2 bases from J, the gap between germline ends came to 16 bases. CDR3 length: 15 amino acids. CDR3 coding DNA: TGTGCCAGCAGCGCTTGGACAGCCAAGCAAGAGACCCAGTACTTC. As protein: CASSAWTAKQETQYF.

This clonotype was detected many times. The rearrangement links TRBV7-9 to TRBJ2-4, with D maybe TRBD1 (6 bases). CDR3 size: 14 residues. The V and J ends lost 5 bases and 6 bases respectively, with 14 bases between them. The germline V gene has CDR1 SEHNR and CDR2 FQNEAQ (reference sequence). DNA of the CDR3: TGTGCCAGCAGCCTAACAGGGTCTCTAAACATTCAGTACTTC. This sequence encodes CASSLTGSLNIQYF.